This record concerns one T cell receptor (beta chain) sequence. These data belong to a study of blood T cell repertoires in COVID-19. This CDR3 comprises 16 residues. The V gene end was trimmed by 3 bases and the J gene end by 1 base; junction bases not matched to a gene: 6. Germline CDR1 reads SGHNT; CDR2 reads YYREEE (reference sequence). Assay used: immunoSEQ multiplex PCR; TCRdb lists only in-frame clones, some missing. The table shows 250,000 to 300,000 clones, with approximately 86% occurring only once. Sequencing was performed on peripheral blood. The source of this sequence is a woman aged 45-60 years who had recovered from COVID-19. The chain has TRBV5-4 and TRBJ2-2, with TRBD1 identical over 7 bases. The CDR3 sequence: CASSSDREKNTGELFF. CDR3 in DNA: TGTGCCAGCAGCTCCGACAGGGAGAAGAACACCGGGGAGCTGTTTTTT.